The source of this T cell receptor beta chain is a study of cytomegalovirus exposure and HLA in healthy donors. At the level of the study: The 90 to 150 validation repertoires used a platform that matched the one used for the roughly 700 first-cohort repertoires, as a later analysis reported. General study points: The tendency of first-cohort TCR clusters to co-occur in the approximately 120 validation repertoires was identified by a subsequent analysis. The listing of roughly 160 TCR beta chains classed them as cytomegalovirus-associated.

Turning to this clone: Its specificity is unknown.

The CDR3 covers 15 residues. Germline V gives CDR1 SGHRS, CDR2 YFSETQ. The ends were cut back, 3 bases at V and 3 bases at J, with 15 bases in the middle. This table comes from immunoSEQ multiplex PCR, and its TCRdb copy is limited to in-frame clones, with some not included. This table holds fewer than 350,000 clones, 85% to 90% found once. The donors were part of the validation cohort, which consisted of approximately 110 subjects and was separate from the first cohort of 666 subjects. The chain uses TRBV5-1 and TRBJ1-1, with D perhaps TRBD1 (6 bases). Sequencing was done on a sample of PBMCs. The source is a woman between 18 and 29 years old in good health and CMV-seronegative. CDR3 sequence (DNA): TGCGCCAGCAGCTGGAGGGGGGGAGATTACACTGAAGCTTTCTTT. This encodes CASSWRGGDYTEAFF.